These 19 T cell receptor beta chains were all obtained from the same sample, sequenced in a study of cytomegalovirus exposure and HLA in healthy donors. Primers included in the PCR were 60 Vbeta and 13 Jbeta primers. Profiled with immunoSEQ multiplex PCR; TCRdb holds only in-frame clones, not every one. The sample carries 150,000 to 250,000 clones, 82% recorded once. The sample comprised PBMCs. The origin of the receptors is a woman aged 45-59 years in good health and CMV-seropositive.

V gene TRBV30 combines with J gene TRBJ2-3; D remains ambiguous. The germline V gene encodes CDR1 GTSNPN and CDR2 SVGIG (reference sequence). Trimming pared 0 bases from V and 1 base from J, leaving 8 bases between. CDR3 length: 14 residues. The CDR3 is CAWSVVGGTDTQYF. CDR3 sequence (DNA): TGTGCCTGGAGTGTAGTGGGCGGCACAGATACGCAGTATTTT.

The rearrangement uses TRBV19 and TRBJ2-3; D is perhaps TRBD2 (5 bases). V was cut by 3 bases and J by 5 bases, with 12 bases left in between. CDR1 LNHDA and CDR2 SQIVND come from the germline V gene (reference sequence). This CDR3 comprises 14 residues. Here the CDR3 DNA reads TGTGCCAGTAGTATTTTGGGGAGTGGAGATACGCAGTATTTT. It yields the protein CASSILGSGDTQYF.

The CDR3 loop is CASSPIGQGALIDTQYF. CDR3 nucleotide sequence: TGTGCCAGCTCACCAATCGGACAGGGAGCCCTAATAGATACGCAGTATTTT. The V and J genes are TRBV18 and TRBJ2-3; 8 nucleotides match TRBD1. The CDR3 is 17 residues long. V was clipped by 2 bases and J by 5 bases; unmatched bases: 12. The germline CDR1 and CDR2 sequences are KGHSH and LQKENI.

The rearrangement links TRBV23-1 to TRBJ1-4; unclear D gene. TRBV23-1 is marked as an open reading frame, function uncertain. V was clipped by 2 bases and J by 0 bases, with 10 bases between them. The CDR3 sequence is 16 residues long. The CDR3 sequence: CASSQIRGATNEKLFF. CDR3 nucleotide sequence: TGCGCCAGCAGTCAAATCCGGGGTGCAACTAATGAAAAACTGTTTTTT.

The rearrangement links TRBV7-9 to TRBJ2-1; 10 nucleotides line up with TRBD1. Germline assignment: CDR1 SEHNR and CDR2 FQNEAQ (reference sequence). The CDR3 sequence is 14 residues long. J gave up 7 bases and V 11 bases, and 11 bases lay outside the gene matches. Written as DNA, the CDR3 is TGTGCCGGGGGGACAGGGGAAATGTCAAATGAGCAGTTCTTC. Protein product: CAGGTGEMSNEQFF.

The count of this clone is one. This chain links TRBV29-1 with TRBJ2-5, with 12 bases that match TRBD2. With V trimmed by 7 bases and J by 5 bases, 8 bases remained unmatched. CDR1 and CDR2 from the germline V gene are SQVTM and ANQGSEA. This CDR3 region has 14 residues. The CDR3 protein is CSAYRLAGEETQYF. The CDR3 DNA follows: TGCAGCGCCTACCGACTAGCGGGAGAGGAGACCCAGTACTTC.

The chain carries TRBV6-1 and TRBJ2-1; the D gene is possibly TRBD1 (5 bases). Germline assignment: CDR1 MNHNS and CDR2 SASEGT. The CDR3 loop spans 12 amino acids. Trimming pared 3 bases from V and 8 bases from J, leaving 8 bases between. CDR3 protein: CASSDTGHEQFF. For the CDR3, the DNA is TGTGCCAGCAGTGATACAGGCCATGAGCAGTTCTTC.

The CDR3 here is CASSPNRDEQYF. CDR3 nucleotide sequence: TGTGCCAGCAGTCCCAACAGGGACGAGCAGTACTTC. The chain couples TRBV28 to TRBJ2-7; perhaps TRBD1 as D (6 bases). The germline V gene encodes CDR1 MDHEN and CDR2 SYDVKM. V lost 5 bases and J lost 5, with 10 bases in between. The CDR3 has 12 amino acids.

CDR3 DNA sequence: TGTGCCAGTAGTTCGGGACTAGCGGGAGATGCAGATACGCAGTATTTT. Its protein product is CASSSGLAGDADTQYF. V and J are TRBV19 and TRBJ2-3; TRBD2 aligns across 14 bases. The length of the CDR3 is 16 residues. Trimming cost V 5 bases and J 4 bases; bases outside gene matches: 5. Germline V gene data show CDR1 as LNHDA and CDR2 as SQIVND (reference sequence).

The V and J genes are TRBV19 and TRBJ2-3, with 8 bases fitting TRBD1. The CDR3 totals 13 residues. The germline CDR1 and CDR2 sequences are LNHDA and SQIVND (reference sequence). Unmatched junction bases numbered 2, after V lost 5 bases and J lost 4 bases. In DNA form, the CDR3 reads TGTGCCAGTAGTTCGACAGGGGCAGATACGCAGTATTTT. Its protein product is CASSSTGADTQYF.

This clone is a singleton in its sample. The chain employs TRBV19 and TRBJ1-5; possible D gene TRBD1, 6 bases. Germline assignment: CDR1 LNHDA and CDR2 SQIVND (reference sequence). The V end lost 5 bases, the J end lost 1 base, and 12 bases lay between the germline ends. The CDR3 length is 15 residues. CDR3 in DNA: TGTGCCAGTAGTTTCGGGGGGCGAAGCAATCAGCCCCAGCATTTT. Protein: CASSFGGRSNQPQHF.

This clone was recorded a few times. This chain uses TRBV6-5 with TRBJ2-2; D is possibly TRBD1 (5 bases). CDR1 and CDR2 (germline): MNHEY, SVGAGI. CDR3 length: 16 residues. V was trimmed by 0 bases and J by 3 bases, leaving 11 bases between them. CDR3: CASSYSSRVDTGELFF. CDR3 DNA sequence: TGTGCCAGCAGTTACTCGAGCAGGGTGGACACCGGGGAGCTGTTTTTT.

The chain links TRBV18 to TRBJ1-1; D gene ambiguous. CDR1 and CDR2 (germline): KGHSH, LQKENI. The length of the CDR3 is 14 residues. V was trimmed by 4 bases and J by 0 bases, leaving 9 bases between them. DNA for the CDR3: TGTGCCAGCTCACGGACTGACATGAACACTGAAGCTTTCTTT. Translating gives CASSRTDMNTEAFF.

The chain's CDR3 is CASSLNGQDYGYTF. CDR3 nucleotide sequence: TGTGCCAGCTCTTTAAACGGACAGGACTATGGCTACACCTTC. The chain recombines TRBV18 with TRBJ1-2; 7 bases agree with TRBD1. V shed 6 bases, J shed 3 bases, and the junction held 7 bases outside the gene matches. In germline, CDR1 is KGHSH, CDR2 LQKENI. The CDR3 is 14 amino acids.

This clone was seen only a few times. This sequence joins TRBV4-3 and TRBJ2-5, with D maybe TRBD1 (6 bases). The germline V gene has CDR1 LGHNA and CDR2 YSLEER. V dropped 0 bases and J dropped 5 bases, with 16 bases sitting between them. This CDR3 has 16 amino acids. CDR3 sequence (DNA): TGCGCCAGCAGCCAAGATGGGCAGGGGACGATGGAGACCCAGTACTTC. Translating it yields CASSQDGQGTMETQYF.

The chain employs TRBV15 and TRBJ1-5; weak D call: TRBD1 (5 bases). V dropped 8 bases and J dropped 0 bases, with 26 bases sitting between them. CDR1 is LNHNV and CDR2 is YYDKDF in the germline V gene (reference sequence). CDR3 length: 19 residues. Written as DNA, the CDR3 is TGTGCCACCTACAAATACAGACAGCTACGGTCGCTTAGCAATCAGCCCCAGCATTTT. As protein: CATYKYRQLRSLSNQPQHF.

The chain is built from TRBV7-2 and TRBJ2-3; 13 bases fit TRBD2. V trimming: 3 bases; J trimming: 6 bases; junction bases outside the gene matches: 9. This CDR3 has 17 residues. Germline CDR1 is SGHTA and CDR2 is FQGNSA. The CDR3: CASSLGRLAGGWDTQYF. The CDR3 DNA follows: TGTGCCAGCAGCTTGGGACGACTAGCGGGGGGCTGGGATACGCAGTATTTT.

The chain has TRBV19 and TRBJ2-7; 7 nucleotides agree with TRBD2. In germline, CDR1 is LNHDA, CDR2 SQIVND (reference sequence). V was clipped by 5 bases and J by 4 bases; unmatched bases: 8. This CDR3 has 14 amino acids. The CDR3 DNA sequence: TGTGCCAGTAGTCGGGAGGCTAGCTGGTACGAGCAGTACTTC. It codes for CASSREASWYEQYF.

The rearrangement joins TRBV29-1 to TRBJ2-1; 11 bases align to TRBD2. V shed 5 bases, J shed 9 bases, and the junction held 9 bases outside the gene matches. This CDR3 region has 14 residues. Germline-derived CDR1 and CDR2 are SQVTM and ANQGSEA. Here the CDR3 reads CSVHLTSGVGEQFF. For the CDR3, the DNA is TGCAGCGTTCACCTGACTAGCGGGGTCGGTGAGCAGTTCTTC.